These 22 T cell receptor beta chains were sequenced from one sample in a study of T cells after yellow fever vaccination. Each CDR3 protein gets one entry after TCRdb re-called the 5' RACE reads with MiXCR. The sample contains about 220,000 distinct CDR3 sequences, 3% to 4% of which appear only once. The source was CD4+ T cells sorted from PBMCs, collected 10 days after the yellow fever booster vaccination. The receptors here all came from a man aged 18 to 29 who received the YFV17D yellow fever vaccine.

This clonotype appeared many times. V usage is TRBV4-3 and J usage is TRBJ2-6; D is undetermined. Deletions cut 0 bases from V and 0 bases from J, with 9 bases between. This CDR3 is 17 amino acids long. Per the germline V gene, CDR1 is LGHNA and CDR2 is YSLEER. The CDR3 is CASSQDRRRSGANVLTF. The CDR3 coding sequence is TGCGCCAGCAGCCAAGATCGCAGGCGCTCTGGGGCCAACGTCCTGACTTTC.

This clonotype was recorded at least ten times. This rearrangement joins TRBV5-1 to TRBJ2-3; TRBD2 matches at 9 bases. J lost 10 bases, V lost 1 base, and 22 bases had no gene match. Looked up from germline, CDR1 is SGHRS and CDR2 is YFSETQ. The CDR3 extends over 19 amino acids. This chain's CDR3 is CASSLRANPLAGGRGAQYF. Here the CDR3 DNA reads TGCGCCAGCAGCTTGAGAGCTAACCCCTTGGCGGGGGGGAGGGGTGCGCAGTATTTT.

This clonotype has a count of ten or more. The V call is TRBV6-5, the J call TRBJ2-7; tentative D call: TRBD1 (6 bases). The V gene lost 5 bases and the J gene lost 0 bases, with 17 bases spanning the gap. Germline CDR1 is MNHEY and CDR2 is SVGAGI. The CDR3 sequence is 16 residues long. CDR3 sequence reads: CASSPRATGSSYEQYV. For the CDR3, the DNA is TGTGCCAGCAGTCCTCGTGCGACAGGAAGCTCCTACGAGCAGTACGTC.

This clonotype was seen a few times. The chain combines TRBV20-1 with TRBJ2-5; 9 nucleotides match TRBD2. The CDR3 sequence is 15 residues long. V lost 0 bases and J lost 3; bases outside the gene matches: 5. Germline V lookup: CDR1 DFQATT, CDR2 SNEGSKA (reference sequence). The CDR3 DNA follows: TGCAGTGCTAGAGACCCAGCGGGGGGAAAAGAGACCCAGTACTTC. Residues: CSARDPAGGKETQYF.

This clonotype was observed a few times. J is TRBJ2-3 and V is TRBV5-1; 8 nucleotides match TRBD1. The CDR3 length is 13 residues. Losses at the gene ends were 8 bases for V and 5 bases for J; bases not matched to a gene: 7. CDR1 SGHRS and CDR2 YFSETQ come from the germline V gene. The CDR3 region has the DNA TGCGCCAGTACCCAGGGGGCTGGAGATACGCAGTATTTT. Its translation is CASTQGAGDTQYF.

Many counts were recorded for this clonotype. The CDR3 DNA sequence: TGCAGTGCTAGACCGGGACAGGGCTCGTTGAAGCCCCAGCATTTT. Translation gives CSARPGQGSLKPQHF. This chain joins TRBV20-1 and TRBJ1-5, with TRBD1 matching over 9 bases. CDR3 size: 15 residues. V dropped 2 bases and J dropped 8; count of bases not matched to a gene: 10. From germline, CDR1 is DFQATT and CDR2 SNEGSKA (reference sequence).

In its sample, this clonotype was seen many times. The V gene is TRBV10-3, the J gene TRBJ1-2, with D possibly TRBD1 on 6 matching bases. In germline, CDR1 is ENHRY, CDR2 SYGVKD. The CDR3 totals 15 residues. V was trimmed by 6 bases and J by 3 bases, leaving 17 bases between them. Here the CDR3 DNA reads TGTGCCATCAGCCCACAGGGTTCAGGGTACTATGGCTACACCTTC. Its translation: CAISPQGSGYYGYTF.

This clonotype has a count of ten or more. This chain links TRBV5-1 with TRBJ1-2; a weak D match, TRBD1 (6 bases). Trimming removed 4 bases at V and 6 bases at J, with 16 bases between. This CDR3 contains 14 residues. Germline V gene data show CDR1 as SGHRS and CDR2 as YFSETQ. This CDR3 reads CASSVSGTSNGYTF. CDR3 nucleotides: TGCGCCAGCAGCGTCTCCGGGACAAGCAATGGCTACACCTTC.

This clonotype was counted at least ten times. The V and J genes are TRBV12-3 or TRBV12-4 and TRBJ1-2, with no clear D. CDR3 length: 14 residues. V was clipped by 3 bases and J by 5 bases, with 13 bases between them. CDR3 sequence (DNA): TGTGCCAGCAGTTTTGCTCGCAGTCGTTATGGCTACACCTTC. Translation: CASSFARSRYGYTF.

Ten or more counts support this clonotype. The gene calls are TRBV7-2 and TRBJ2-5; D tentatively fits TRBD1 or TRBD2 (5 bases each). The CDR3 totals 14 residues. V was cut by 0 bases and J by 6 bases, with 11 bases left in between. Germline V gene lookup returns CDR1 SGHTA and CDR2 FQGNSA. The CDR3 DNA sequence: TGTGCCAGCAGCTTAGCGATCGGGGACCAGACCCAGTACTTC. Protein: CASSLAIGDQTQYF.

This clonotype was seen at least ten times. This chain connects TRBV20-1 to TRBJ1-2, with a possible D match to TRBD1 (6 bases). The CDR3 covers 13 residues. Germline CDR1 DFQATT, CDR2 SNEGSKA (reference sequence). The V end lost 5 bases, the J end lost 4 bases, and 14 bases lay between the germline ends. CDR3 protein: CSAFRDNTYGYTF. The CDR3 nucleotides read TGCAGTGCTTTCCGGGACAATACCTATGGCTACACCTTC.

This clonotype was observed a few times. The chain couples TRBV18 to TRBJ1-1; 7 nucleotides match TRBD1. This CDR3 contains 16 residues. Germline lookup yields CDR1 KGHSH and CDR2 LQKENI. The V and J ends lost 6 bases and 3 bases, in that order; junction bases with no gene match: 13. The CDR3 DNA reads TGTGCCAGCTCCAATCACAGGGGCCTCCGGGACACTGAAGCTTTCTTT. Its translation is CASSNHRGLRDTEAFF.

The sample holds a few counts of this clonotype. The rearrangement joins TRBV12-3 or TRBV12-4 to TRBJ2-3; D might be TRBD1 or TRBD2, each matching 6 bases. Deletions cut 1 base from V and 2 bases from J, with 13 bases between. The CDR3 length is 16 residues. The CDR3 sequence is CASSLVGGIYTDTQYF. The CDR3 DNA reads TGTGCCAGCAGTTTAGTAGGGGGGATCTACACAGATACGCAGTATTTT.

This clonotype showed up many times. The J gene is TRBJ2-3, the V gene TRBV11-2; TRBD2 matches at 10 bases. The V and J ends lost 5 bases and 0 bases, in that order; junction bases with no gene match: 2. The CDR3 runs 15 residues. Germline V gene data show CDR1 as SGHAT and CDR2 as FQNNGV. The CDR3 DNA reads TGTGCCAGCAGCCTACTAGCGGGGAGCACAGATACGCAGTATTTT. It specifies CASSLLAGSTDTQYF.

This clonotype has at least ten counts. V is TRBV12-3 or TRBV12-4 and J is TRBJ1-1; the D is unclear. Trimming took off 3 bases at V and 4 bases at J, with 9 bases between the two ends. There are 13 residues in the CDR3. This CDR3 is CASSFEEITEAFF. The CDR3 nucleotides read TGTGCCAGCAGTTTCGAAGAGATCACTGAAGCTTTCTTT.

The J gene is TRBJ2-1, the V gene TRBV24-1; 7 bases are shared with TRBD2. Germline V gene lookup returns CDR1 KGHDR and CDR2 SFDVKD. This CDR3 contains 15 residues. V was clipped by 9 bases and J by 3 bases; unmatched bases: 10. The CDR3 DNA reads as TGTGCCACCGGGGAGGGGCGGGGGAACTACAATGAGCAGTTCTTC. This codes for CATGEGRGNYNEQFF.

At least ten counts were recorded for this clonotype. V is TRBV4-3 and J is TRBJ2-5; 8 bases are a match to TRBD1. V was clipped by 2 bases and J by 5 bases; unmatched bases: 10. Germline loops: CDR1 LGHNA, CDR2 YSLEER. CDR3 length: 16 amino acids. CDR3 region: CASSQTHRTGYETQYF. CDR3 nucleotide sequence: TGCGCCAGCAGCCAAACCCACCGGACAGGGTACGAGACCCAGTACTTC.

This clonotype was seen more than once but under ten times. This chain links TRBV4-3 with TRBJ2-7; D gene uncertain. Germline values: CDR1 LGHNA, CDR2 YSLEER. The CDR3 has 16 amino acids. The V and J ends lost 0 bases and 2 bases respectively, with 14 bases between them. The DNA of the CDR3 is TGCGCCAGCAGCCAAGAAACCGACGGTACTACCTACGAGCAGTACGTC. Translation gives CASSQETDGTTYEQYV.

This clonotype was seen a few times. The chain recombines TRBV27 with TRBJ2-2; D is possibly TRBD1 (5 bases). This CDR3 is 14 amino acids long. Between the trimmed V and J ends, which lost 0 bases and 6 bases, there was a span of 8 bases. The germline gives CDR1 MNHEY, CDR2 SMNVEV (reference sequence). DNA of the CDR3: TGTGCCAGCAGTTTATCGCTAGGGGCCGGGGAGCTGTTTTTT. Protein product: CASSLSLGAGELFF.

A few counts support this clonotype. The V call is TRBV21-1, the J call TRBJ1-2; TRBD1, the D gene given by the table, was not confirmed from the DNA. TRBV21-1 is termed a pseudogene. The CDR3 is 12 amino acids. The CDR3 loop reads CASSKAPGEPTF. Here the CDR3 DNA reads TGTGCCAGCAGCAAAGCGCCGGGGGAGCCCACCTTC.

This clonotype was counted at least ten times. V usage is TRBV5-1 and J usage is TRBJ2-3; D uncertain. CDR3 length: 12 amino acids. CDR1 and CDR2 from the germline V gene are SGHRS and YFSETQ. V was clipped by 1 base and J by 4 bases, with 4 bases between them. The CDR3 DNA reads TGCGCCAGCAGCTTGTGGTCAGATACGCAGTATTTT. Translated, it gives CASSLWSDTQYF. The full variable domain, with the rest looked up from reference TRBV5-1 and TRBJ2-3, is KAGVTQTPRYLIKTRGQQVTLSCSPISGHRSVSWYQQTPGQGLQFLFEYFSETQRNKGNFPGRFSGRQFSNSRSEMNVSTLELGDSALYLCASSLWSDTQYFGPGTRLTVL.

The CDR3 sequence: CASSFGTAETQYF. The CDR3 DNA reads TGCGCCAGCAGCTTCGGGACAGCGGAGACCCAGTACTTC. The J gene is TRBJ2-5, the V gene TRBV5-1; 7 bases line up with TRBD1. This CDR3 spans 13 amino acids. CDR1 is SGHRS and CDR2 is YFSETQ in the germline V gene. Trimming took 2 bases from V and 5 from J; bases not matched to a gene: 3.